This paragraph reports one T cell receptor (beta chain). This CDR3 has 15 amino acids. Per the germline V gene, CDR1 is SGHNT and CDR2 is YYREEE (reference sequence). V gave up 4 bases and J gave up 2 bases, with 16 bases separating them. The data belong to a study of cytomegalovirus exposure and HLA in healthy donors. In the PCR, 60 Vbeta and 13 Jbeta primers were used. This table comes from immunoSEQ multiplex PCR, and its TCRdb copy is limited to in-frame clones, with some not included. Here the sample spans around 150,000 clones, roughly 77% being singletons. The V and J genes are TRBV5-4 and TRBJ2-7; possibly TRBD1 for D (6 bases). Material: PBMCs. This receptor was obtained from a woman aged 40 to 50 in good health and CMV-seropositive. This CDR3 reads CASSRVVGGTYEQYF. For the CDR3, the DNA is TGTGCCAGCAGCCGGGTTGTTGGGGGCACCTACGAGCAGTACTTC.